Listed here are 22 T cell receptor beta chains from one sample, sequenced in a study of blood T cell repertoires in COVID-19. The assay was immunoSEQ multiplex PCR, and TCRdb's table has in-frame clones only and misses some. The table shows tens of thousands of clones, with 80% occurring only once. Material for sequencing was peripheral blood. The source is a man in his sixties with acute or convalescent COVID-19.

The V and J genes are TRBV2 and TRBJ2-3; D not resolved. Germline assignment: CDR1 SNHLY and CDR2 FYNNEI. V lost 6 bases, J lost 1 base, and 8 bases lay in between. This CDR3 is built from 13 residues. CDR3 bases: TGTGCCAGCAGACGCGGTCGCACAGATACGCAGTATTTT. As protein: CASRRGRTDTQYF.

The chain combines TRBV21-1 with TRBJ1-1; the table's D call TRBD1 went unverified against the DNA. TRBV21-1 is flagged as a pseudogene. CDR3 length equals 16 residues. The CDR3 sequence: CASSMYLRGRDTEAFF. The DNA of the CDR3 is TGTGCCAGCAGCATGTATTTAAGGGGTCGGGACACTGAAGCTTTCTTT.

This clone was seen once. The chain joins TRBV9 to TRBJ2-1; possibly TRBD1 for D (5 bases). This CDR3 is built from 17 residues. Between the trimmed V and J ends, which lost 3 bases and 3 bases, there was a span of 19 bases. Germline V gene sequence: CDR1 SGDLS, CDR2 YYNGEE. The CDR3 nucleotides read TGTGCCAGCAGCGCAGAGGACCGACAGCGTCTCTACAATGAGCAGTTCTTC. Amino acid sequence: CASSAEDRQRLYNEQFF. The variable domain in full, completed from reference TRBV9 and TRBJ2-1, reads DSGVTQTPKHLITATGQRVTLRCSPRSGDLSVYWYQQSLDQGLQFLIQYYNGEERAKGNILERFSAQQFPDLHSELNLSSLELGDSALYFCASSAEDRQRLYNEQFFGPGTRLTVL.

About this clone itself: At one end the junction does not follow the germline gene, possibly because of a read error. The V call is TRBV7-8, the J call TRBJ1-2, with D unresolved. CDR1 and CDR2 (germline): SGHVS, FQNEAQ. The CDR3 totals 16 residues. CDR3 sequence: CASSLGQNLIPYGYTF. The CDR3 DNA reads as TGTGCCAGCAGTTTAGGGCAGAATTTGATCCCGTATGGCTACACCTTC.

The chain has TRBV19 and TRBJ1-5, with D unresolved. This CDR3 comprises 15 residues. V lost 7 bases and J 0 bases, leaving 13 bases between the germline ends. Germline V gene data show CDR1 as LNHDA and CDR2 as SQIVND (reference sequence). CDR3 nucleotide sequence: TGTGCCAGTAATGCCGGGGTCGTTAGCAATCAGCCCCAGCATTTT. It codes for CASNAGVVSNQPQHF.

The chain carries TRBV28 and TRBJ1-1; 12 bases match TRBD1. Germline CDR1 and CDR2: MDHEN and SYDVKM. CDR3 length equals 16 residues. V shed 5 bases, J shed 5 bases, and the junction held 9 bases outside the gene matches. CDR3 in DNA: TGTGCCAGCAGTCACCGGGACAGGGGGCTGAGGACTGAAGCTTTCTTT. This encodes CASSHRDRGLRTEAFF.

This clone was recorded only once. This rearrangement joins TRBV5-4 to TRBJ1-3; weak D call: TRBD1 (5 bases). This CDR3 comprises 14 residues. V lost 3 bases and J lost 0, with 7 bases in between. Per germline, CDR1 SGHNT and CDR2 YYREEE (reference sequence). CDR3 region: CASSYGHSGNTIYF. Written as DNA, the CDR3 is TGTGCCAGCAGCTACGGACACTCTGGAAACACCATATATTTT.

V is TRBV5-1 and J is TRBJ2-1; D is possibly TRBD2 (6 bases). Germline V gene sequence: CDR1 SGHRS, CDR2 YFSETQ. CDR3 length: 17 residues. Trimming took off 0 bases at V and 3 bases at J, with 16 bases between the two ends. CDR3 in amino acids: CASSLAFLAGLYNEQFF. CDR3 DNA sequence: TGCGCCAGCAGCTTGGCGTTCTTGGCGGGGCTCTACAATGAGCAGTTCTTC.

This chain joins TRBV2 and TRBJ2-5; 8 bases align to TRBD2. Germline CDR1 reads SNHLY; CDR2 reads FYNNEI. The V and J ends lost 4 bases and 3 bases, in that order; junction bases with no gene match: 4. The CDR3 spans 14 residues. CDR3 residues: CASSAGGRKETQYF. CDR3 nucleotide sequence: TGTGCCAGCAGTGCGGGGGGGCGAAAAGAGACCCAGTACTTC.

V gene TRBV7-2 combines with J gene TRBJ1-1; TRBD1 matches at 9 bases. The germline V gene encodes CDR1 SGHTA and CDR2 FQGNSA. With V trimmed by 1 base and J by 5 bases, 8 bases remained unmatched. This CDR3 spans 16 amino acids. The CDR3 sequence: CASSLVPRGTGTEAFF. The CDR3 nucleotides are TGTGCCAGCAGCTTAGTGCCCAGGGGGACAGGGACTGAAGCTTTCTTT.

This clone came up a few times. The V and J genes are TRBV6-5 and TRBJ1-2; no reliable D call. This CDR3 is built from 15 residues. Germline V gene lookup returns CDR1 MNHEY and CDR2 SVGAGI. Trimming cost V 6 bases and J 2 bases, with 16 bases left between them. The CDR3 here is CASRPLLQVNYGYTF. As DNA, the CDR3 is TGTGCCAGCAGGCCACTTCTTCAGGTGAACTATGGCTACACCTTC.

This chain uses TRBV15 with TRBJ2-3; a weak D match, TRBD2 (6 bases). The CDR3 length is 15 residues. Germline-derived CDR1 and CDR2 are LNHNV and YYDKDF (reference sequence). V dropped 4 bases and J dropped 1 base, with 12 bases sitting between them. This CDR3 reads CATSTRLGGTDTQYF. CDR3 nucleotide sequence: TGTGCCACCAGCACACGACTAGGGGGCACAGATACGCAGTATTTT.

The chain employs TRBV5-1 and TRBJ2-1; D is ambiguous. Trimming removed 4 bases from V and 0 bases from J, with 11 bases in between. Germline loops: CDR1 SGHRS, CDR2 YFSETQ. There are 15 residues in the CDR3. CDR3 sequence: CASSTETSSYNEQFF. CDR3 DNA: TGCGCCAGCAGCACCGAGACATCCTCCTACAATGAGCAGTTCTTC.

This chain links TRBV28 with TRBJ2-1; 8 bases align to TRBD2. The CDR3 extends over 15 amino acids. CDR1 is MDHEN and CDR2 is SYDVKM in the germline V gene. V was pared by 6 bases and J by 4 bases, with 8 bases of the junction left unmatched. Here the CDR3 DNA reads TGTGCCAGCAGGCCAGCGGGGGCCGCTTACAATGAGCAGTTCTTC. As protein: CASRPAGAAYNEQFF.

This rearrangement joins TRBV7-2 to TRBJ2-7; 8 bases agree with TRBD1. This CDR3 region has 13 residues. V was clipped by 6 bases and J by 1 base; unmatched bases: 2. Germline V CDR1 and CDR2: SGHTA, FQGNSA. This CDR3 is CASSRTGSYEQYF. The DNA for the CDR3 is TGTGCCAGCAGTCGGACAGGGTCCTACGAGCAGTACTTC.

The chain carries TRBV7-6 and TRBJ1-3; D uncertain. This CDR3 contains 14 residues. Trimming cost V 3 bases and J 0 bases, with 6 bases left between them. Germline V gene data show CDR1 as SGHVS and CDR2 as FNYEAQ. The CDR3 loop reads CASSFGSSGNTIYF. The CDR3 coding sequence is TGTGCCAGCAGCTTCGGGAGCTCTGGAAACACCATATATTTT.

CDR3 in DNA: TGTGCCAGTAAGAACCTCGGACAGGTCTATGGCTACACCTTC. Protein product: CASKNLGQVYGYTF. The chain has TRBV19 and TRBJ1-2; 7 bases agree with TRBD1. The CDR3 extends over 14 amino acids. Germline trimming cut 7 bases from V and 4 bases from J; bases unmatched to any gene: 9. Germline CDR1 and CDR2: LNHDA and SQIVND (reference sequence).

The J gene is TRBJ1-6, the V gene TRBV3-1 (or the pseudogene TRBV3-2); TRBD1 aligns across 9 bases. The CDR3 is made up of 15 amino acids. Losses at the gene ends were 5 bases for V and 6 bases for J; bases not matched to a gene: 5. CDR1 is LGHDT and CDR2 is YNNKEL in the germline V gene (reference sequence). CDR3 protein: CASSAGTGTNSPLHF. In DNA form, the CDR3 reads TGTGCCAGCAGCGCCGGGACAGGGACTAATTCACCCCTCCACTTT.

The rearrangement links TRBV14 to TRBJ1-6; 9 bases are a match to TRBD1. Trimming took 0 bases from V and 9 from J; bases not matched to a gene: 6. The CDR3 sequence is 16 residues long. Looked up from germline, CDR1 is SGHDN and CDR2 is FVKESK. The CDR3 sequence is CASSQERNRGLSPLHF. CDR3 nucleotides: TGTGCCAGCAGCCAAGAGCGGAACAGGGGGCTTTCACCCCTCCACTTT.

The rearrangement joins TRBV6-5 to TRBJ2-2; the D gene is possibly TRBD2 (5 bases). The CDR3 sequence is 13 residues long. Germline-derived CDR1 and CDR2 are MNHEY and SVGAGI. V lost 6 bases to trimming and J lost 5 bases, with 10 bases between them. This CDR3 reads CASSAPGTGELFF. The CDR3 nucleotides read TGTGCCAGCAGCGCCCCGGGGACCGGGGAGCTGTTTTTT.

This chain joins TRBV2 and TRBJ1-2; 9 bases agree with TRBD1. The CDR3 covers 14 residues. The trim removed 7 bases at V and 3 bases at J, leaving 6 bases unmatched. Germline lookup yields CDR1 SNHLY and CDR2 FYNNEI. CDR3 nucleotide sequence: TGTGCCAGCAATTCCGGGACAGGGTACTATGGCTACACCTTC. This sequence encodes CASNSGTGYYGYTF.

The chain is built from TRBV7-3 and TRBJ2-7; perhaps TRBD2 as D (7 bases). CDR3 length: 16 amino acids. Germline-derived CDR1 and CDR2 are SGHTA and FQGTGA. V lost 5 bases and J 9 bases, leaving 26 bases between the germline ends. The CDR3 DNA follows: TGTGCCAGCAGCCCCCGAATTGGGGGGGGCCCCCGGGTGCAGTACTTC. Its translation is CASSPRIGGGPRVQYF.